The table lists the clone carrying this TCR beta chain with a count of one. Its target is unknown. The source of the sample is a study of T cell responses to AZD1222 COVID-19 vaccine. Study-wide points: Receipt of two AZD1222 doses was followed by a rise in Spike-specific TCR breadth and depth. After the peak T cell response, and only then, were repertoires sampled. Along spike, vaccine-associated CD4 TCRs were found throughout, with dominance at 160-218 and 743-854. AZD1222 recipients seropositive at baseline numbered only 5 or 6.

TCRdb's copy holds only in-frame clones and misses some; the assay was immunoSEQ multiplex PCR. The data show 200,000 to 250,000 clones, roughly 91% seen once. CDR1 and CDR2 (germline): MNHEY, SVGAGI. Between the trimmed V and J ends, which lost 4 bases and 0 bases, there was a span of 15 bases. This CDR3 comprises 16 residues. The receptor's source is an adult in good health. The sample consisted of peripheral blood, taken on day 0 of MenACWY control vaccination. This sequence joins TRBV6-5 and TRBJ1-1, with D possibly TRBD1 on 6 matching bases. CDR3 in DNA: TGTGCCAGCAGTTCCCCGGGACAACTCATGAACACTGAAGCTTTCTTT. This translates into CASSSPGQLMNTEAFF.